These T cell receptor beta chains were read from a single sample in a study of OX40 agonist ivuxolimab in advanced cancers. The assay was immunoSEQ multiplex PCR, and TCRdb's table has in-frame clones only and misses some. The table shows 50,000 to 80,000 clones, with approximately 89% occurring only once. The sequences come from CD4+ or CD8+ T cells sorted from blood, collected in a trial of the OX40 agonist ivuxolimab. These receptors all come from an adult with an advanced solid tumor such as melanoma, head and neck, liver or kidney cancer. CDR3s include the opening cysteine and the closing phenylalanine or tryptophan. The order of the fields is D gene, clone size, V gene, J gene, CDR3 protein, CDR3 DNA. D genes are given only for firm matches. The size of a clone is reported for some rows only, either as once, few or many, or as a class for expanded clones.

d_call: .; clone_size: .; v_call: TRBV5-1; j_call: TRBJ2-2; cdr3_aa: CASSSNTGELFF; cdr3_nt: TGCGCCAGCAGCTCTAACACCGGGGAGCTGTTTTTT
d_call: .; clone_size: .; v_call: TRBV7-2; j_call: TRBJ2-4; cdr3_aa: CASSPRGGNIQYF; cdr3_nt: TGTGCCAGCAGTCCCCGGGGAGGAAACATTCAGTACTTC
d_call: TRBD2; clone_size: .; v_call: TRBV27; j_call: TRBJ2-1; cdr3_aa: CASSRTSGTSGKPYNEQFF; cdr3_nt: TGTGCCAGCAGTCGTACCTCCGGGACTAGCGGGAAACCCTACAATGAGCAGTTCTTC
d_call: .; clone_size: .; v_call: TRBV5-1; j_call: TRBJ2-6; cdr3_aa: CASSLGDLSSGANVLTF; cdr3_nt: TGCGCCAGCAGCCTAGGGGACCTTAGCTCTGGGGCCAACGTCCTGACTTTC
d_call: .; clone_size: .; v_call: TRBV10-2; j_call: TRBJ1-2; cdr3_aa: CASSESIRSGYTF; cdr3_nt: TGCGCCAGCAGTGAGTCTATCAGGAGTGGCTACACCTTC
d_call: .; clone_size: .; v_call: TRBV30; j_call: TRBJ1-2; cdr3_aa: CAWSVVDRPRGYTF; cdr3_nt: TGTGCCTGGAGTGTGGTGGATCGCCCGCGCGGCTACACCTTC
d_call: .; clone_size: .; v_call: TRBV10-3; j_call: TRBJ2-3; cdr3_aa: CAISDVGGVSTDTQYF; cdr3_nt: TGTGCCATCAGTGACGTCGGGGGAGTCAGCACAGATACGCAGTATTTT
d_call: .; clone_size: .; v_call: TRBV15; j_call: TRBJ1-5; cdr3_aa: CATSREGPSNQPQHF; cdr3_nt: TGTGCCACCAGCAGAGAAGGTCCTAGCAATCAGCCCCAGCATTTT
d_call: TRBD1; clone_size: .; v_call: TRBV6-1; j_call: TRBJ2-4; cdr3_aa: CASRPKTGGSDIQYF; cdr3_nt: TGTGCCAGCAGGCCTAAGACAGGGGGCTCGGACATTCAGTACTTC
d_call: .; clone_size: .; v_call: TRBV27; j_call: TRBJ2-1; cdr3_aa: CASSLRLAGRNEQFF; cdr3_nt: TGTGCCAGCAGTTTAAGGCTGGCAGGTAGGAATGAGCAGTTCTTC
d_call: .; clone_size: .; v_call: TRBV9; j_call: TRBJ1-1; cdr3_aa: CASSPRWGSSTEAFF; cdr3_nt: TGTGCCAGCAGCCCCAGGTGGGGGTCGAGCACTGAAGCTTTCTTT
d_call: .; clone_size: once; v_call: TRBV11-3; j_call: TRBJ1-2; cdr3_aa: CASSPIDNNYGYTF; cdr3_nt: TGTGCCAGCAGCCCTATCGACAATAACTATGGCTACACCTTC
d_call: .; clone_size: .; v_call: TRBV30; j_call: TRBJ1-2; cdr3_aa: CAWSGAGSLGTF; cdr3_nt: TGTGCCTGGAGTGGGGCGGGGAGTCTGGGCACCTTC
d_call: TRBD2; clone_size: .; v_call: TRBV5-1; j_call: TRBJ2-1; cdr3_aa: CASSLASPSGNEQFF; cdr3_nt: TGCGCCAGCAGCTTGGCCAGTCCTAGCGGCAATGAGCAGTTCTTC
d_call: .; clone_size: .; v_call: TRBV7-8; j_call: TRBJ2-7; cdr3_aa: CASSVALPHEQYF; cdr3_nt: TGTGCCAGCAGTGTAGCGTTGCCCCACGAGCAGTACTTC
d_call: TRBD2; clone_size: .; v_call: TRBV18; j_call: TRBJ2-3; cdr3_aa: CASSPPSGLAGRPSSDTQYF; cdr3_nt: TGTGCCAGCTCACCACCGAGCGGACTAGCGGGTCGCCCCTCCTCGGATACGCAGTATTTT